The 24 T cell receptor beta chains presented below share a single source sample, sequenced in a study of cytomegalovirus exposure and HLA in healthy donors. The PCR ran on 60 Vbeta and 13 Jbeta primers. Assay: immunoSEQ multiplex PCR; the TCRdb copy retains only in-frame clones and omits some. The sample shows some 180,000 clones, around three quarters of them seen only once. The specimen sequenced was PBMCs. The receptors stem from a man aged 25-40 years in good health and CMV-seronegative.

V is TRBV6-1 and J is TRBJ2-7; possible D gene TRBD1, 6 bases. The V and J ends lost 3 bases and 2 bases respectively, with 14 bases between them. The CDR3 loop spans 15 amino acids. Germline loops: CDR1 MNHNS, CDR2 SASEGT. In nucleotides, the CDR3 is TGTGCCAGCAGTGAGCTGGGGGCGATGACCTACGAGCAGTACTTC. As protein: CASSELGAMTYEQYF.

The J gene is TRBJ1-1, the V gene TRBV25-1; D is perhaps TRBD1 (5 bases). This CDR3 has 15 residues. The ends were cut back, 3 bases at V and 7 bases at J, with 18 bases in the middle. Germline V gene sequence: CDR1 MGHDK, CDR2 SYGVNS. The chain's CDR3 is CASSEGGTGYFEAFF. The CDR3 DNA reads TGTGCCAGCAGTGAGGGAGGGACGGGGTATTTTGAAGCTTTCTTT.

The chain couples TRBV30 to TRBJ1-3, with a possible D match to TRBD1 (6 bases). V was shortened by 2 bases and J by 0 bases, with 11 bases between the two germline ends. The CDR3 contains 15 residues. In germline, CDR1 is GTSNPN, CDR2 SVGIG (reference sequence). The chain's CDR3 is CAWSTQGYSGNTIYF. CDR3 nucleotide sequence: TGTGCCTGGAGTACACAGGGTTACTCTGGAAACACCATATATTTT.

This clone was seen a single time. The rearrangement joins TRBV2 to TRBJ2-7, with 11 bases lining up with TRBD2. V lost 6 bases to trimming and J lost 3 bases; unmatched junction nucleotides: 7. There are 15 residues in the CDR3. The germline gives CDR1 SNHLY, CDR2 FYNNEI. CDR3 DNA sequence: TGTGCCAGCAGAATAGGGACTAGCGGCGACTACGAGCAGTACTTC. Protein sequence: CASRIGTSGDYEQYF.

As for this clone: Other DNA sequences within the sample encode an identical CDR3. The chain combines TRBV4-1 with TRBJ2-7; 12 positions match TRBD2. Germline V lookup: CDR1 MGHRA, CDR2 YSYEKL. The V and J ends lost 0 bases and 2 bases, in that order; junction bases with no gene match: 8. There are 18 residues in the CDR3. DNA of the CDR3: TGCGCCAGCAGCCAAGATCCCGGGACTAGCGGGTTAACCTACGAGCAGTACTTC. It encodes CASSQDPGTSGLTYEQYF.

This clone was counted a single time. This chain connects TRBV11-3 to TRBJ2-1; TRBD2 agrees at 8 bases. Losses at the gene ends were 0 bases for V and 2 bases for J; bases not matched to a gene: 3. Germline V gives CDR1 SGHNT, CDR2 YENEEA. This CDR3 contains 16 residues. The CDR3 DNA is TGTGCCAGCAGCTTAGATCTCGGGAGGGCCTACAATGAGCAGTTCTTC. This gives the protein CASSLDLGRAYNEQFF.

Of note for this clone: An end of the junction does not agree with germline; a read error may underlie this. The CDR3 DNA reads TGTGCCAGTAGTCTAGACCGGGACAGGGGAAAAACTGAAGCTTTCTTT. This sequence encodes CASSLDRDRGKTEAFF. The chain is built from TRBV19 and TRBJ1-1; 10 nucleotides align to TRBD1. CDR1 LNHDA and CDR2 SQIVND come from the germline V gene (reference sequence). This CDR3 comprises 16 residues.

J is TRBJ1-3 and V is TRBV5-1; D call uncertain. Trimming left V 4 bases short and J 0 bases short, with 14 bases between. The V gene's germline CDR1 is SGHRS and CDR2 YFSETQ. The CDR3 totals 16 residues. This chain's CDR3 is CASSRAGVSSGNTIYF. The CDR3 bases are TGCGCCAGCAGCCGTGCGGGAGTGAGCTCTGGAAACACCATATATTTT. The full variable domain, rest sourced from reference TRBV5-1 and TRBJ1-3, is KAGVTQTPRYLIKTRGQQVTLSCSPISGHRSVSWYQQTPGQGLQFLFEYFSETQRNKGNFPGRFSGRQFSNSRSEMNVSTLELGDSALYLCASSRAGVSSGNTIYFGEGSWLTVV.

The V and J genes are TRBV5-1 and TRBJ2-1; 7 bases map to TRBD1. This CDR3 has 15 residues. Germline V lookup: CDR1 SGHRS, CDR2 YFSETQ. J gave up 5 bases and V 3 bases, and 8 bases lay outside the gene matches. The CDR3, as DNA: TGCGCCAGCAGCTCGACGACAGGGCCGAACAATGAGCAGTTCTTC. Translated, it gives CASSSTTGPNNEQFF. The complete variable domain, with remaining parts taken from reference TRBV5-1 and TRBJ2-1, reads KAGVTQTPRYLIKTRGQQVTLSCSPISGHRSVSWYQQTPGQGLQFLFEYFSETQRNKGNFPGRFSGRQFSNSRSEMNVSTLELGDSALYLCASSSTTGPNNEQFFGPGTRLTVL.

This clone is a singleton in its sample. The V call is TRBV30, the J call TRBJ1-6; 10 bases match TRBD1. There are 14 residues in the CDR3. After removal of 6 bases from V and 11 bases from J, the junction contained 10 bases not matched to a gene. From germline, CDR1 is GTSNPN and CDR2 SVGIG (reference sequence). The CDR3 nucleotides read TGTGCCTGCAACCGGGACAGGGGTGTTGCACCCCTCCACTTT. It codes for CACNRDRGVAPLHF.

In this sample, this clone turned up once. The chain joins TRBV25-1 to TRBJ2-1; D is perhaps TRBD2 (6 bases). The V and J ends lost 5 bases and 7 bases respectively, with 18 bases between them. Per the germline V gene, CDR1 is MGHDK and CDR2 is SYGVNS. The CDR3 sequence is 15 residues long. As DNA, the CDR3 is TGTGCCAGCAGTACTAGCAGATCCGGCGGGAATGAGCAGTTCTTC. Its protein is CASSTSRSGGNEQFF.

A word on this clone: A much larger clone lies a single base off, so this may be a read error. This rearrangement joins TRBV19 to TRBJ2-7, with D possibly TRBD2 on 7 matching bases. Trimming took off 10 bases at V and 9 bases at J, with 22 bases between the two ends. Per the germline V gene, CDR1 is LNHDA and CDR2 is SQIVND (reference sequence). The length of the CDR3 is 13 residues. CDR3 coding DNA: TGTGCCACCCCGTCCCGGCGGGGGCAGGTGCAGTACTTC. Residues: CATPSRRGQVQYF.

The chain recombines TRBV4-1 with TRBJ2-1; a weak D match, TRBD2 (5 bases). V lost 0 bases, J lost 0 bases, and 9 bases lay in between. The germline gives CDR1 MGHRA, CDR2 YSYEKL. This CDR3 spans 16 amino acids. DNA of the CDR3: TGCGCCAGCAGCCAAGAGGGGAGTGACTCCTACAATGAGCAGTTCTTC. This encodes CASSQEGSDSYNEQFF.

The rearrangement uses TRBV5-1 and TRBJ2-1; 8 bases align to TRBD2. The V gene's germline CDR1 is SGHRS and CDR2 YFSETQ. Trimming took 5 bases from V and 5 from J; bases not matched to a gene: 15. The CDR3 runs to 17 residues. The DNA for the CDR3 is TGCGCCAGCAGTCCCTATATCACTAGCGGCATTCACAATGAGCAGTTCTTC. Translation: CASSPYITSGIHNEQFF.

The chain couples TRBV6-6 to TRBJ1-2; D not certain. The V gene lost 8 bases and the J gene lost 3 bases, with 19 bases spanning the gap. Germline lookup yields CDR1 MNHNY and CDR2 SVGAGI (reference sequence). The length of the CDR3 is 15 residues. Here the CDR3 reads CASVFGLGLHYGYTF. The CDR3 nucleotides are TGTGCCAGCGTCTTCGGGTTAGGTCTTCACTATGGCTACACCTTC.

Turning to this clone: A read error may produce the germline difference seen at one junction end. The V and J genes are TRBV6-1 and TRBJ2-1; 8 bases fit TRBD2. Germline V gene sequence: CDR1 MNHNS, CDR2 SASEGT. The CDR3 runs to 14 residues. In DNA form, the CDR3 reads TGTGCCGGCAGCGGGGGTACCTCGTACAATGAGCAGTTCTTC. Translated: CAGSGGTSYNEQFF.

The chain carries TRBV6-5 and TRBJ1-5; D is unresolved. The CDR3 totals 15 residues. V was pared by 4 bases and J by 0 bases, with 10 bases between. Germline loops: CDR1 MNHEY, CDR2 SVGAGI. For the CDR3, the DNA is TGTGCCAGCAGTTCCCAGAAGTATAGCAATCAGCCCCAGCATTTT. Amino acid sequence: CASSSQKYSNQPQHF.

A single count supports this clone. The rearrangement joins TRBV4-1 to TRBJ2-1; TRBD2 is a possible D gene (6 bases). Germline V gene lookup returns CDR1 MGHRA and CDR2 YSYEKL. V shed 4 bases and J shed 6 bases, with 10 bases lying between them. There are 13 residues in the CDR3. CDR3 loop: CASSRGVANEQFF. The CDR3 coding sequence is TGCGCCAGCAGCCGCGGGGTAGCCAATGAGCAGTTCTTC.

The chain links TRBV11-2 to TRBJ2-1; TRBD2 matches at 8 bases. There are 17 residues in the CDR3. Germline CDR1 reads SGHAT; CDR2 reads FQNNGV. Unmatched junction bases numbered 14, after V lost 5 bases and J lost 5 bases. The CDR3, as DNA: TGTGCCAGCAGCCCGCGTAGTAGCGGGAAAGGGGACAATGAGCAGTTCTTC. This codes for CASSPRSSGKGDNEQFF.

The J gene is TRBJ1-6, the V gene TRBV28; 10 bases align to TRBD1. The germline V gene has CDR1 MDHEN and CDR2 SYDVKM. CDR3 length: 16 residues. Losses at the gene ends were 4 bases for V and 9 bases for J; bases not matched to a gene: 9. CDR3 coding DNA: TGTGCCAGCAGTTCCCCGGGACAGGGGACGGGTTCACCCCTCCACTTT. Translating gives CASSSPGQGTGSPLHF.

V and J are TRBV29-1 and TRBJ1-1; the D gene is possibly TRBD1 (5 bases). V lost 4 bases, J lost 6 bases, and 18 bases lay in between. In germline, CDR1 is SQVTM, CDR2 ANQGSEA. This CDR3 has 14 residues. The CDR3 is CSVAGLGSMPEAFF. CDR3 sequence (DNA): TGCAGCGTTGCAGGGTTAGGAAGTATGCCTGAAGCTTTCTTT.

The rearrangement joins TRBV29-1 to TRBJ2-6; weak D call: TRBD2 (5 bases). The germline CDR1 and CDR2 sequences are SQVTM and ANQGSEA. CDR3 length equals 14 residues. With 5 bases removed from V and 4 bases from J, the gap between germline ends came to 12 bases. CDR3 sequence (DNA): TGCAGCGTTAGGAGGCCGCAAGGGGCCAACGTCCTGACTTTC. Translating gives CSVRRPQGANVLTF.

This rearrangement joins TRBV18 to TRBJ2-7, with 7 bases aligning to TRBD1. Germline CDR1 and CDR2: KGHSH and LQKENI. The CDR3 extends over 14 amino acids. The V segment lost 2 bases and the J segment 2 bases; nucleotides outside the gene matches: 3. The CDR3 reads CASSPKTGTYEQYF. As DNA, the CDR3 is TGTGCCAGCTCACCAAAGACAGGGACCTACGAGCAGTACTTC.

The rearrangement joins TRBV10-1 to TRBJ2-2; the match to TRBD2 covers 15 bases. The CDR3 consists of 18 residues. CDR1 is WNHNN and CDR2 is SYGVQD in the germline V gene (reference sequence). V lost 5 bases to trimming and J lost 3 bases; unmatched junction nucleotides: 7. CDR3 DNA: TGCGCCAGCAGTCCAGGACTAGCGGGAGGGCCTCACACCGGGGAGCTGTTTTTT. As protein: CASSPGLAGGPHTGELFF.